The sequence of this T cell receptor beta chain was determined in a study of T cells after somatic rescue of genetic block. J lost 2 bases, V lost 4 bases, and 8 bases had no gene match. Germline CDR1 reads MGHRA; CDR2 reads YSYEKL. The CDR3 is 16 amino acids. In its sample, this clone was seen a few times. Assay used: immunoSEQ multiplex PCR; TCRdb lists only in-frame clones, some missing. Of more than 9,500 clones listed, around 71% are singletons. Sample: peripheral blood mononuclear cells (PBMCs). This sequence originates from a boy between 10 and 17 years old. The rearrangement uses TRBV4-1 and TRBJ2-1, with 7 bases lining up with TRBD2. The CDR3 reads CASSPSGLVTYNEQFF. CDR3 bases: TGCGCCAGCAGCCCATCCGGACTAGTCACCTACAATGAGCAGTTCTTC.